The 16 T cell receptor beta chains given below trace back to one sample, sequenced in a study of monozygotic twins with cystic fibrosis. Sequencing was performed with immunoSEQ multiplex PCR; in TCRdb, only in-frame clones are kept and a portion is missing. In the table there are about 10,000 clones, 99% of which are singletons. The sequenced sample was blood. The receptors here all came from a man aged 18 to 35 with cystic fibrosis.

This chain connects TRBV11-3 to TRBJ2-1, with TRBD2 identical over 11 bases. The CDR3 length is 15 residues. With 4 bases clipped from V and 7 bases from J, the junction kept 6 bases outside the gene matches. In germline, CDR1 is SGHNT, CDR2 YENEEA. The CDR3 sequence is CASSSIAGGQNEQFF. The DNA of the CDR3 is TGTGCCAGCAGCTCAATAGCGGGAGGGCAAAATGAGCAGTTCTTC.

This clone was picked up one time. The genes are TRBV2 and TRBJ2-5; D call uncertain. The CDR3 runs 13 residues. V was cut by 5 bases and J by 3 bases, with 10 bases left in between. Germline V gene sequence: CDR1 SNHLY, CDR2 FYNNEI. This chain's CDR3 is CASSRGREETQYF. The DNA for the CDR3 is TGTGCCAGCAGTCGCGGCCGGGAAGAGACCCAGTACTTC.

The chain carries TRBV30 and TRBJ1-2, with D possibly matching TRBD1 (6 bases). This CDR3 has 13 amino acids. Germline V gene sequence: CDR1 GTSNPN, CDR2 SVGIG (reference sequence). Trimming pared 4 bases from V and 5 bases from J, leaving 14 bases between. CDR3 DNA: TGTGCCTGGAAACAGGGAACATTGTATGGCTACACCTTC. It yields the protein CAWKQGTLYGYTF.

The CDR3 is CAIPDSEYEKLFF. The CDR3 bases are TGTGCCATACCGGACAGCGAATATGAAAAACTGTTTTTT. This chain links TRBV30 with TRBJ1-4; weak D call: TRBD1 (6 bases). Germline values: CDR1 GTSNPN, CDR2 SVGIG (reference sequence). V was clipped by 8 bases and J by 6 bases, with 16 bases between them. This CDR3 comprises 13 residues. The whole variable domain, remainder taken from reference TRBV30 and TRBJ1-4, is SQTIHQWPATLVQPVGSPLSLECTVEGTSNPNLYWYRQAAGRGLQLLFYSVGIGQISSEVPQNLSASRPQDRQFILSSKKLLLSDSGFYLCAIPDSEYEKLFFGSGTQLSVL.

The V and J genes are TRBV5-1 and TRBJ2-7, with D possibly TRBD2 on 5 matching bases. The V end was cut by 2 bases, the J end by 0 bases, with 12 bases between. CDR1 is SGHRS, CDR2 YFSETQ, per germline. This CDR3 region has 15 residues. The CDR3 DNA follows: TGCGCCAGCAGCTTAACGGACTTCCGCTCCTACGAGCAGTACTTC. This gives the protein CASSLTDFRSYEQYF. Full variable domain (rest looked up from reference TRBV5-1 and TRBJ2-7): KAGVTQTPRYLIKTRGQQVTLSCSPISGHRSVSWYQQTPGQGLQFLFEYFSETQRNKGNFPGRFSGRQFSNSRSEMNVSTLELGDSALYLCASSLTDFRSYEQYFGPGTRLTVT.

This chain links TRBV5-1 with TRBJ1-4; TRBD1 matches 7 bases. Germline V lookup: CDR1 SGHRS, CDR2 YFSETQ. This CDR3 is built from 17 residues. V shed 1 base and J 0 bases; nucleotides not matched to a gene: 6. The CDR3 DNA follows: TGCGCCAGCAGCTTGTGGGGGACAGCCTCAACTAATGAAAAACTGTTTTTT. Residues: CASSLWGTASTNEKLFF.

The rearrangement joins TRBV5-4 to TRBJ2-7; 8 bases match TRBD2. Germline CDR1 and CDR2: SGHNT and YYREEE (reference sequence). With 2 bases clipped from V and 2 bases from J, the junction kept 3 bases outside the gene matches. The CDR3 length is 14 residues. Here the CDR3 reads CASSFGGGTYEQYF. The CDR3 DNA reads as TGTGCCAGCAGCTTCGGGGGGGGCACCTACGAGCAGTACTTC.

This rearrangement joins TRBV15 to TRBJ1-5; a possible D gene is TRBD1 (5 bases). Between the trimmed V and J ends, which lost 0 bases and 9 bases, there was a span of 18 bases. Germline loops: CDR1 LNHNV, CDR2 YYDKDF (reference sequence). The CDR3 runs 16 residues. CDR3 DNA sequence: TGTGCCACCAGCAGAGAGAGCGGGGAAACAGGATGGCCCCAGCATTTT. Translating it yields CATSRESGETGWPQHF.

The chain is built from TRBV7-8 and TRBJ2-7; D ambiguous. The CDR3 contains 14 residues. Trimming shortened V by 5 bases and J by 0 bases, and 11 bases separated the two germline ends. CDR1 and CDR2 from the germline V gene are SGHVS and FQNEAQ. In nucleotides, the CDR3 is TGTGCCAGCAGCGCGGACCAGAGCTCCTACGAGCAGTACTTC. Translating gives CASSADQSSYEQYF.

J is TRBJ2-1 and V is TRBV5-1; 11 nucleotides line up with TRBD2. The CDR3 runs to 15 residues. The J segment lost 5 bases and the V segment lost 3 bases, leaving 4 bases of the junction unmatched. The germline V gene has CDR1 SGHRS and CDR2 YFSETQ. The CDR3 loop is CASSSGTSGNNEQFF. The CDR3 DNA reads TGCGCCAGCAGCTCGGGGACTAGCGGAAACAATGAGCAGTTCTTC.

V and J are TRBV7-2 and TRBJ2-7; the D call may be TRBD1 or TRBD2 (6 bases each). The V end lost 1 base, the J end lost 0 bases, and 10 bases lay between the germline ends. In germline, CDR1 is SGHTA, CDR2 FQGNSA. This CDR3 has 15 amino acids. This chain's CDR3 is CASSLEGGSSYEQYF. In DNA, the CDR3 is TGTGCCAGCAGCTTAGAAGGGGGGAGCTCCTACGAGCAGTACTTC.

This chain links TRBV5-6 with TRBJ1-1; D is unresolved. The CDR3 runs to 13 residues. Germline-derived CDR1 and CDR2 are SGHDT and YYEEEE. The V and J ends lost 0 bases and 5 bases respectively, with 8 bases between them. The CDR3 loop is CASSLERVTEAFF. CDR3 nucleotide sequence: TGTGCCAGCAGCTTGGAGAGGGTAACTGAAGCTTTCTTT.

V is TRBV30 and J is TRBJ1-2; D is perhaps TRBD1 (6 bases). The CDR3 sequence is 14 residues long. V was pared by 4 bases and J by 2 bases, with 14 bases between. CDR1 is GTSNPN, CDR2 SVGIG, per germline (reference sequence). In DNA form, the CDR3 reads TGTGCCTGGAAGGGGGACAACGTGAACTATGGCTACACCTTC. Its protein product is CAWKGDNVNYGYTF.

This chain connects TRBV5-4 to TRBJ2-2, with TRBD2 matching 7 bases. Germline V gives CDR1 SGHNT, CDR2 YYREEE (reference sequence). Germline trimming cut 4 bases from V and 5 bases from J; bases unmatched to any gene: 8. CDR3 length equals 15 residues. This CDR3 reads CASSPERDRTGELFF. CDR3 DNA: TGTGCCAGCAGCCCGGAGCGGGATCGGACCGGGGAGCTGTTTTTT.

V is TRBV28 and J is TRBJ2-1, with TRBD2 identical over 8 bases. J lost 7 bases, V lost 2 bases, and 10 bases had no gene match. The V gene's germline CDR1 is MDHEN and CDR2 SYDVKM. The CDR3 sequence is 16 residues long. Here the CDR3 reads CASSLKASGRINEQFF. As DNA, the CDR3 is TGTGCCAGCAGTTTAAAGGCTAGCGGGCGAATAAATGAGCAGTTCTTC.

The chain couples TRBV30 to TRBJ1-2, with D unclear. The V end was cut by 3 bases, the J end by 7 bases, with 15 bases between. The CDR3 extends over 13 amino acids. Germline V gene lookup returns CDR1 GTSNPN and CDR2 SVGIG (reference sequence). DNA of the CDR3: TGTGCCTGGAGATTGAAGGGATCCGGTGGCTACACCTTC. Translated: CAWRLKGSGGYTF.